The 8 T cell receptor beta chains below were found in one sample sequenced in a study of CD8 T cells in ankylosing spondylitis. TCRdb used MiXCR to reprocess the 5' RACE reads, holding one entry per CDR3 protein. The repertoire holds under 250,000 distinct CDR3 sequences, roughly 24% seen once, with 6.6% in the top ten. Sequencing used blood, either unsorted or a sorted T cell fraction (not recorded which). The receptors come from a male donor with ankylosing spondylitis or in good health (not recorded which).

This clonotype was recorded a few times. The chain combines TRBV20-1 with TRBJ2-7; 7 bases are a match to TRBD2. The CDR3 sequence is 15 residues long. The germline gives CDR1 DFQATT, CDR2 SNEGSKA (reference sequence). V lost 3 bases and J lost 0; bases outside the gene matches: 8. CDR3 nucleotide sequence: TGCAGTGCTAGTAATCCTAGCGGAATCTCCTACGAGCAGTACTTC. Amino acid sequence: CSASNPSGISYEQYF.

CDR3 sequence reads: CSARDPSGGSYNEQFF. DNA of the CDR3: TGCAGTGCTAGAGATCCCTCAGGGGGCTCCTACAATGAGCAGTTCTTC. V usage is TRBV20-1 and J usage is TRBJ2-1; TRBD1 matches at 7 bases. Germline values: CDR1 DFQATT, CDR2 SNEGSKA (reference sequence). The CDR3 is 16 residues long. The ends lost 0 bases at V and 0 bases at J; junction bases unmatched: 5.

The chain joins TRBV12-3 or TRBV12-4 to TRBJ1-2, with D unresolved. The V and J ends lost 1 base and 2 bases respectively, with 8 bases between them. CDR3 length equals 14 residues. CDR3 in amino acids: CASSLDVKNYGYTF. In nucleotides, the CDR3 is TGTGCCAGCAGTTTAGACGTAAAAAACTATGGCTACACCTTC.

This clonotype has just a few counts. The chain carries TRBV7-2 and TRBJ2-7; weak D call: TRBD1 (6 bases). Between the trimmed V and J ends, which lost 1 base and 5 bases, there was a span of 15 bases. The CDR3 runs 15 residues. Germline V gene data show CDR1 as SGHTA and CDR2 as FQGNSA. The CDR3 reads CASSLEGRGWNEQYF. DNA of the CDR3: TGTGCCAGCAGCTTAGAGGGCAGGGGTTGGAACGAGCAGTACTTC. The full variable domain, with the rest looked up from reference TRBV7-2 and TRBJ2-7, is GAGVSQSPSNKVTEKGKDVELRCDPISGHTALYWYRQSLGQGLEFLIYFQGNSAPDKSGLPSDRFSAERTGGSVSTLTIQRTQQEDSAVYLCASSLEGRGWNEQYFGPGTRLTVT.

This clonotype was recorded many times. This chain joins TRBV20-1 and TRBJ1-5; D might be TRBD1 (5 bases). The CDR3 runs 15 residues. The V end lost 0 bases, the J end lost 7 bases, and 16 bases lay between the germline ends. Germline V gene sequence: CDR1 DFQATT, CDR2 SNEGSKA (reference sequence). The CDR3 DNA reads TGCAGTGCTAGAGACACAACAGGTTTAAACCAGCCCCAGCATTTT. Encoded protein: CSARDTTGLNQPQHF.

This clonotype occurred many times. The V gene is TRBV5-1, the J gene TRBJ2-2; D gene uncertain. This CDR3 contains 17 residues. The ends were cut back, 0 bases at V and 2 bases at J, with 14 bases in the middle. Looked up from germline, CDR1 is SGHRS and CDR2 is YFSETQ. The CDR3 bases are TGCGCCAGCAGCTTGGCCAGCGCCAGCCCTAACACCGGGGAGCTGTTTTTT. Encoded protein: CASSLASASPNTGELFF.

This clonotype was seen many times. The V and J genes are TRBV5-1 and TRBJ2-1; 12 nucleotides agree with TRBD2. The germline V gene encodes CDR1 SGHRS and CDR2 YFSETQ. CDR3 length equals 15 residues. With V trimmed by 0 bases and J by 9 bases, 4 bases remained unmatched. The chain's CDR3 is CASSLGLAGGSEQFF. The CDR3 nucleotides read TGCGCCAGCAGCTTGGGGCTAGCGGGAGGGTCTGAGCAGTTCTTC.

This clonotype was counted ten times or more. This chain connects TRBV12-3 or TRBV12-4 to TRBJ2-1; the D gene could be TRBD1 or TRBD2 (5 bases each). The CDR3 is 12 residues long. V was pared by 0 bases and J by 9 bases, with 6 bases between. The CDR3 sequence: CASSLAGTEQFF. The DNA of the CDR3 is TGTGCCAGCAGTTTAGCGGGGACTGAGCAGTTCTTC.